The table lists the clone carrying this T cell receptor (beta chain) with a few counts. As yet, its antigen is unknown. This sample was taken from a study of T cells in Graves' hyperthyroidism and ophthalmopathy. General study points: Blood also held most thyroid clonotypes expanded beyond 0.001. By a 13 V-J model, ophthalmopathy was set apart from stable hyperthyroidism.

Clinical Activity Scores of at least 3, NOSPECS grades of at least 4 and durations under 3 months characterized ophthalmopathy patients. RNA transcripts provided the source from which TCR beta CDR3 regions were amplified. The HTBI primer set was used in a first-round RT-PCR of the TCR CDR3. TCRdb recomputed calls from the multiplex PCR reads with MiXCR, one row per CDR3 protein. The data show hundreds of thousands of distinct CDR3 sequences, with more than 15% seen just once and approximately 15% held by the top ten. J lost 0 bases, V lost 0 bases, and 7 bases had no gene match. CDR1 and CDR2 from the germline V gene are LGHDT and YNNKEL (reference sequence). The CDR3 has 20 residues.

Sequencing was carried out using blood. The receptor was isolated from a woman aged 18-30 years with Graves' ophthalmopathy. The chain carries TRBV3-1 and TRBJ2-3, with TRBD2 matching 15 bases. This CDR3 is CASSQDLGLAGGSSTDTQYF. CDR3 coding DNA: TGTGCCAGCAGCCAAGATCTCGGACTAGCGGGAGGGTCAAGCACAGATACGCAGTATTTT.